The 11 T cell receptor beta chains below were found in one sample sequenced in a study of control samples from healthy donors and cancer patients. Profiled with immunoSEQ multiplex PCR; TCRdb holds only in-frame clones, not every one. The sample lists tens of thousands of clones; roughly nine tenths were seen once. The sample was PBMCs. These receptors were obtained from a man between 40 and 49 years old with colorectal cancer.

This clone was found once. The CDR3 DNA reads as TGTGCCAGCAGCCAAGAAAGGACAGGGGTGGACACTGAAGCTTTCTTT. It encodes CASSQERTGVDTEAFF. This chain joins TRBV14 and TRBJ1-1; 9 bases are shared with TRBD1. The germline V gene encodes CDR1 SGHDN and CDR2 FVKESK. The CDR3 sequence is 16 residues long. Losses at the gene ends were 0 bases for V and 3 bases for J; bases not matched to a gene: 5. Full variable domain (missing parts from reference TRBV14 and TRBJ1-1): EAGVTQFPSHSVIEKGQTVTLRCDPISGHDNLYWYRRVMGKEIKFLLHFVKESKQDESGMPNNRFLAERTGGTYSTLKVQPAELEDSGVYFCASSQERTGVDTEAFFGQGTRLTVV.

V usage is TRBV29-1 and J usage is TRBJ1-6; D not resolved. Germline values: CDR1 SQVTM, CDR2 ANQGSEA. V was pared by 5 bases and J by 3 bases, with 8 bases between. This CDR3 contains 13 residues. DNA for the CDR3: TGCAGCGTTTCCGCAGGCTATAATTCACCCCTCCACTTT. Translated: CSVSAGYNSPLHF. The complete variable domain, with remaining parts taken from reference TRBV29-1 and TRBJ1-6, reads SAVISQKPSRDICQRGTSLTIQCQVDSQVTMMFWYRQQPGQSLTLIATANQGSEATYESGFVIDKFPISRPNLTFSTLTVSNMSPEDSSIYLCSVSAGYNSPLHFGNGTRLTVT.

Details on this clone: Germline and junction disagree at one end, which may indicate a read error. The chain is built from TRBV24-1 and TRBJ2-5, with 9 positions matching TRBD1. The V gene's germline CDR1 is KGHDR and CDR2 SFDVKD. The CDR3 length is 14 residues. CDR3 nucleotide sequence: TGTGCCACCAGCCCTGGACAGGGGCAAGCGACCCAGTACTTC. The encoded protein is CATSPGQGQATQYF.

The rearrangement uses TRBV7-9 and TRBJ2-7, with D possibly matching TRBD1 (6 bases). The CDR3 is 14 amino acids. Germline lookup yields CDR1 SEHNR and CDR2 FQNEAQ (reference sequence). The ends were cut back, 10 bases at V and 2 bases at J, with 18 bases in the middle. CDR3 amino acids: CATGRRDKTYEQYF. As DNA, the CDR3 is TGTGCCACCGGACGACGGGACAAGACCTACGAGCAGTACTTC. Filled out from reference TRBV7-9 and TRBJ2-7, the complete variable domain reads DTGVSQNPRHKITKRGQNVTFRCDPISEHNRLYWYRQTLGQGPEFLTYFQNEAQLEKSRLLSDRFSAERPKGSFSTLEIQRTEQGDSAMYLCATGRRDKTYEQYFGPGTRLTVT.

The chain joins TRBV5-1 to TRBJ1-1; 7 bases match TRBD1. V dropped 4 bases and J dropped 4; count of bases not matched to a gene: 7. Per the germline V gene, CDR1 is SGHRS and CDR2 is YFSETQ. This CDR3 has 14 residues. The CDR3 protein is CASSSHRGGTEAFF. CDR3 DNA sequence: TGCGCCAGCAGCAGCCACAGGGGAGGCACTGAAGCTTTCTTT.

The chain links TRBV18 to TRBJ2-3; D is possibly TRBD1 (5 bases). Trimming cost V 4 bases and J 0 bases, with 8 bases left between them. Germline V gives CDR1 KGHSH, CDR2 LQKENI. The length of the CDR3 is 14 residues. CDR3 coding DNA: TGTGCCAGCTCACTCAGGGCTAGCACAGATACGCAGTATTTT. Its translation: CASSLRASTDTQYF.

V is TRBV24-1 and J is TRBJ2-6, with 12 bases fitting TRBD2. Germline V lookup: CDR1 KGHDR, CDR2 SFDVKD. Unmatched junction bases numbered 2, after V lost 4 bases and J lost 2 bases. This CDR3 is 17 amino acids long. Here the CDR3 reads CATSESSGRAGANVLTF. In nucleotides, the CDR3 is TGTGCCACCAGTGAATCTAGCGGGAGGGCTGGGGCCAACGTCCTGACTTTC.

This rearrangement joins TRBV15 to TRBJ1-6; 7 bases match TRBD1. The J segment lost 6 bases and the V segment lost 0 bases, leaving 2 bases of the junction unmatched. The germline CDR1 and CDR2 sequences are LNHNV and YYDKDF (reference sequence). The CDR3 loop spans 15 amino acids. As DNA, the CDR3 is TGTGCCACCAGCAGAGATGGGACAGTTAATTCACCCCTCCACTTT. Translating gives CATSRDGTVNSPLHF.

The chain links TRBV6-2 or TRBV6-3 to TRBJ2-3; 9 positions agree with TRBD1. Germline-derived CDR1 and CDR2 are MNHEY and SVGEGT. CDR3 length equals 19 residues. Trimming took 5 bases from V and 9 from J; bases not matched to a gene: 24. The CDR3, as DNA: TGTGCCAGCAGTGGCGGACAGGGGAGGCGGTTGAGAGAGAGGGTCACGCAGTATTTT. Translation gives CASSGGQGRRLRERVTQYF.

This sequence joins TRBV10-2 and TRBJ2-3; 7 nucleotides line up with TRBD1. Germline V gene data show CDR1 as WSHSY and CDR2 as SAAADI. The J segment lost 0 bases and the V segment lost 6 bases, leaving 9 bases of the junction unmatched. This CDR3 contains 16 residues. This CDR3 is CASSGTGTASTDTQYF. The DNA for the CDR3 is TGCGCCAGCAGCGGGACCGGGACAGCTAGCACAGATACGCAGTATTTT.

In this sample, this clone turned up once. The V gene is TRBV21-1, the J gene TRBJ2-7; the table's D call TRBD1 went unverified against the DNA. TRBV21-1 is a listed pseudogene. The CDR3 loop spans 14 amino acids. The CDR3 coding sequence is TGTGCCAGCAGCAAAGCGCCAGGGTCCAACGAGCAGTACTTC. Residues: CASSKAPGSNEQYF.